This entry lists 21 T cell receptor beta chains sequenced from one sample in a study of cytomegalovirus exposure and HLA in healthy donors. The PCR had 60 Vbeta and 13 Jbeta primers. Some clones are missing from TCRdb's copy, which holds only in-frame ones; the method was immunoSEQ multiplex PCR. The sample carries 150,000 or so clones, around 81% recorded once. The source material was PBMCs. The origin of the receptors is a man over 45 in good health and CMV-seronegative.

J is TRBJ2-2 and V is TRBV30; the match to TRBD2 covers 8 bases. CDR1 and CDR2 from the germline V gene are GTSNPN and SVGIG (reference sequence). The trim removed 4 bases at V and 5 bases at J, leaving 6 bases unmatched. The CDR3 is made up of 14 amino acids. The CDR3 spells CAWTNGRATGELFF. Here the CDR3 DNA reads TGTGCCTGGACAAACGGGAGGGCTACCGGGGAGCTGTTTTTT.

Concerning this clone: One end of the junction varies from germline; a read error may be responsible. The chain recombines TRBV2 with TRBJ1-1; 7 bases are a match to TRBD1. This CDR3 spans 15 amino acids. Germline V gene data show CDR1 as SNHLY and CDR2 as FYNNEI. The CDR3 loop is CASREETGANTEAFF. The CDR3 DNA is TGTGCCAGCAGAGAAGAAACAGGGGCTAACACTGAAGCTTTCTTT.

The V and J genes are TRBV2 and TRBJ1-1; TRBD1 aligns across 9 bases. This CDR3 is 14 amino acids long. V lost 5 bases and J lost 1; bases outside the gene matches: 2. Germline CDR1 SNHLY, CDR2 FYNNEI. The CDR3: CASSRGQGNTEAFF. CDR3 in DNA: TGTGCCAGCAGTAGGGGACAGGGGAACACTGAAGCTTTCTTT.

The gene calls are TRBV2 and TRBJ2-7; TRBD1 agrees at 10 bases. The CDR3 runs 13 residues. The germline V gene encodes CDR1 SNHLY and CDR2 FYNNEI. The J segment lost 5 bases and the V segment lost 10 bases, leaving 8 bases of the junction unmatched. CDR3 region: CATTGQGLNEQYF. Written as DNA, the CDR3 is TGTGCCACGACGGGACAGGGGCTCAACGAGCAGTACTTC.

CDR3 sequence reads: CASSLPPGQQNTEAFF. The CDR3 DNA reads as TGTGCCAGCAGCTTGCCTCCGGGACAACAGAACACTGAAGCTTTCTTT. The chain carries TRBV5-4 and TRBJ1-1; D is possibly TRBD1 (6 bases). Germline loops: CDR1 SGHNT, CDR2 YYREEE (reference sequence). Deletions cut 1 base from V and 1 base from J, with 14 bases between. The length of the CDR3 is 16 residues.

V usage is TRBV6-5 and J usage is TRBJ2-2; D uncertain. V lost 4 bases and J 7 bases, leaving 7 bases between the germline ends. The CDR3 covers 12 residues. Germline CDR1 MNHEY, CDR2 SVGAGI. The chain's CDR3 is CASSSEIGELFF. DNA for the CDR3: TGTGCCAGCAGTTCGGAGATCGGGGAGCTGTTTTTT.

The table lists this clone with a count of one. The chain combines TRBV18 with TRBJ2-2; D is undetermined. The germline CDR1 and CDR2 sequences are KGHSH and LQKENI. This CDR3 spans 15 amino acids. V was pared by 4 bases and J by 4 bases, with 13 bases between. CDR3 protein: CASSQTLEVTGELFF. CDR3 DNA sequence: TGTGCCAGCTCACAAACCCTTGAGGTCACCGGGGAGCTGTTTTTT.

The rearrangement joins TRBV30 to TRBJ1-2; the D gene is possibly TRBD1 (5 bases). V was pared by 0 bases and J by 7 bases, with 12 bases between. The germline gives CDR1 GTSNPN, CDR2 SVGIG (reference sequence). This CDR3 has 13 residues. The CDR3, as DNA: TGTGCCTGGAGTGTACGCCAGGGAGGTGGCTACACCTTC. It translates to CAWSVRQGGGYTF. The full variable domain, with the rest looked up from reference TRBV30 and TRBJ1-2, is SQTIHQWPATLVQPVGSPLSLECTVEGTSNPNLYWYRQAAGRGLQLLFYSVGIGQISSEVPQNLSASRPQDRQFILSSKKLLLSDSGFYLCAWSVRQGGGYTFGSGTRLTVV.

The chain employs TRBV5-1 and TRBJ2-1; D ambiguous. The CDR3 spans 15 residues. Trimming removed 3 bases at V and 0 bases at J, with 10 bases between. Germline CDR1 is SGHRS and CDR2 is YFSETQ. This CDR3 reads CASSSVAHSYNEQFF. For the CDR3, the DNA is TGCGCCAGCAGCTCCGTAGCCCACTCCTACAATGAGCAGTTCTTC.

This chain uses TRBV5-1 with TRBJ2-7, with TRBD2 as a possible D gene (5 bases). The CDR3 covers 16 residues. V lost 0 bases to trimming and J lost 2 bases, with 15 bases between them. Looked up from germline, CDR1 is SGHRS and CDR2 is YFSETQ. The CDR3 sequence is CASSLDLAPAPYEQYF. The CDR3, as DNA: TGCGCCAGCAGCTTGGATCTAGCACCGGCCCCCTACGAGCAGTACTTC.

The chain is built from TRBV5-4 and TRBJ1-4; 10 bases are a match to TRBD1. Germline V gene sequence: CDR1 SGHNT, CDR2 YYREEE (reference sequence). The CDR3 runs to 17 residues. Trimming at V came to 2 bases and at J to 7 bases, leaving 11 bases not matched to a gene. CDR3 in amino acids: CASSFRDRGMFGEKLFF. Written as DNA, the CDR3 is TGTGCCAGCAGCTTTCGGGACAGGGGAATGTTTGGTGAAAAACTGTTTTTT.

The chain uses TRBV4-1 and TRBJ2-7, with TRBD1 identical over 7 bases. Germline CDR1 reads MGHRA; CDR2 reads YSYEKL. The ends lost 2 bases at V and 7 bases at J; junction bases unmatched: 5. There are 13 residues in the CDR3. The CDR3 region has the DNA TGCGCCAGCAGCCAACTTACAGGGGAAGAGCAGTACTTC. It codes for CASSQLTGEEQYF.

This chain connects TRBV28 to TRBJ1-5; TRBD1 aligns across 8 bases. Germline loops: CDR1 MDHEN, CDR2 SYDVKM. J gave up 1 base and V 6 bases, and 23 bases lay outside the gene matches. The CDR3 has 21 amino acids. CDR3 bases: TGTGCCAGCAGCTCAGGACAGGGTATTACCCCCAATTTTAGGAGCAATCAGCCCCAGCATTTT. It codes for CASSSGQGITPNFRSNQPQHF.

The V gene is TRBV28, the J gene TRBJ2-6; D call uncertain. CDR1 is MDHEN, CDR2 SYDVKM, per germline. The V and J ends lost 6 bases and 0 bases respectively, with 12 bases between them. This CDR3 comprises 16 residues. DNA for the CDR3: TGTGCCAGCAGCCACTTAAAAAGCTCTGGGGCCAACGTCCTGACTTTC. Protein product: CASSHLKSSGANVLTF. The full variable domain, with the rest looked up from reference TRBV28 and TRBJ2-6, is DVKVTQSSRYLVKRTGEKVFLECVQDMDHENMFWYRQDPGLGLRLIYFSYDVKMKEKGDIPEGYSVSREKKERFSLILESASTNQTSMYLCASSHLKSSGANVLTFGAGSRLTVL.

A few counts support this clone. This chain links TRBV27 with TRBJ1-6; 7 nucleotides agree with TRBD1. Germline trimming cut 7 bases from V and 10 bases from J; bases unmatched to any gene: 10. The CDR3 is made up of 14 amino acids. Germline V gene data show CDR1 as MNHEY and CDR2 as SMNVEV (reference sequence). This CDR3 reads CASKYRQGGSPLHF. Here the CDR3 DNA reads TGTGCCAGCAAATACAGACAGGGTGGGTCACCCCTCCACTTT.

The genes are TRBV7-8 and TRBJ1-4, with 10 bases matching TRBD1. CDR1 is SGHVS and CDR2 is FQNEAQ in the germline V gene. This CDR3 is 16 amino acids long. Trimming took 5 bases from V and 3 from J; bases not matched to a gene: 6. The CDR3 is CASSPRQGAANEKLFF. Written as DNA, the CDR3 is TGTGCCAGCAGCCCAAGACAGGGGGCGGCTAATGAAAAACTGTTTTTT.

This clone was observed a handful of times. The rearrangement joins TRBV18 to TRBJ1-1, with a weak D call TRBD1 (5 bases). Trimming shortened V by 6 bases and J by 3 bases, and 8 bases separated the two germline ends. Germline CDR1 KGHSH, CDR2 LQKENI. The CDR3 sequence is 12 residues long. The CDR3 bases are TGTGCCAGCTCTCTCAGGGACACTGAAGCTTTCTTT. Translating it yields CASSLRDTEAFF.

The chain carries TRBV5-4 and TRBJ2-4; 14 bases are shared with TRBD2. V lost 0 bases, J lost 7 bases, and 3 bases stayed unmatched. This CDR3 has 16 residues. Germline V CDR1 and CDR2: SGHNT, YYREEE (reference sequence). The CDR3 is CASSLARTSGGNIQYF. In nucleotides, the CDR3 is TGTGCCAGCAGCTTGGCCAGGACTAGCGGGGGGAACATTCAGTACTTC. Full variable domain (outside the CDR3, taken from reference TRBV5-4 and TRBJ2-4): ETGVTQSPTHLIKTRGQQVTLRCSSQSGHNTVSWYQQALGQGPQFIFQYYREEENGRGNFPPRFSGLQFPNYSSELNVNALELDDSALYLCASSLARTSGGNIQYFGAGTRLSVL.

The chain employs TRBV19 and TRBJ2-1; TRBD2 is a possible D gene (6 bases). This CDR3 has 16 residues. V was pared by 5 bases and J by 0 bases, with 14 bases between. The germline V gene encodes CDR1 LNHDA and CDR2 SQIVND (reference sequence). As DNA, the CDR3 is TGTGCCAGTAGTTCCCCCCGGGACTTCTCCTACAATGAGCAGTTCTTC. Translating it yields CASSSPRDFSYNEQFF.

V usage is TRBV6-1 and J usage is TRBJ2-1; 8 positions agree with TRBD2. The ends lost 3 bases at V and 10 bases at J; junction bases unmatched: 17. Germline loops: CDR1 MNHNS, CDR2 SASEGT. The CDR3 covers 17 residues. CDR3 sequence: CASSDPVRGDGMGEQFF. CDR3 nucleotide sequence: TGTGCCAGCAGTGACCCCGTGCGGGGGGACGGCATGGGAGAGCAGTTCTTC.

The chain carries TRBV27 and TRBJ1-1, with 7 bases lining up with TRBD1. The CDR3 runs 14 residues. CDR1 and CDR2 from the germline V gene are MNHEY and SMNVEV (reference sequence). The ends lost 6 bases at V and 5 bases at J; junction bases unmatched: 9. This CDR3 is CASRRDRVWTEAFF. CDR3 bases: TGTGCCAGCAGACGTGACAGGGTATGGACTGAAGCTTTCTTT.